Reported below is one T cell receptor (beta chain). The data were taken from a study of blood T cell repertoires in COVID-19. The protocol was immunoSEQ multiplex PCR, while the TCRdb copy is restricted to in-frame clones and leaves out a portion. The sample consists of roughly 150,000 clones, approximately 90% of them appearing once. This CDR3 is built from 13 residues. Germline CDR1 reads SGHAT; CDR2 reads FQNNGV. Trimming removed 3 bases from V and 4 bases from J; junction bases left unmatched: 3. The chain has TRBV11-2 and TRBJ2-7, with 7 bases identical to TRBD1. This clonotype originated in a woman in her 70s with COVID-19, enrolled during active disease. Source material: peripheral blood. The CDR3 loop is CASSLRQGYEQYF. In DNA form, the CDR3 reads TGTGCCAGCAGCTTGAGACAGGGTTACGAGCAGTACTTC.